This passage covers 20 T cell receptor beta chains from one sample sequenced in a study of blood T cell repertoires in COVID-19. Clones were read by immunoSEQ multiplex PCR, and TCRdb kept only the in-frame ones, dropping some. In the table there are roughly 40,000 clones, more than 75% of which are singletons. Source material: peripheral blood. The receptors were gathered from an older man with acute or convalescent COVID-19.

This chain links TRBV7-2 with TRBJ1-1, with a tentative D call TRBD1 (5 bases). The CDR3 totals 15 residues. The germline CDR1 and CDR2 sequences are SGHTA and FQGNSA. Deletions cut 5 bases from V and 5 bases from J, with 18 bases between. The CDR3 reads CASSPTPQGGTEAFF. The CDR3 DNA is TGTGCCAGCAGCCCCACACCGCAGGGAGGTACTGAAGCTTTCTTT.

The J gene is TRBJ2-5, the V gene TRBV7-2; 9 positions agree with TRBD2. The CDR3 spans 15 residues. Germline V CDR1 and CDR2: SGHTA, FQGNSA. The trim removed 5 bases at V and 4 bases at J, leaving 8 bases unmatched. The CDR3 protein is CASSNSGGPGETQYF. DNA of the CDR3: TGTGCCAGCAGCAATAGCGGGGGCCCGGGAGAGACCCAGTACTTC.

The genes are TRBV7-9 and TRBJ1-2, with TRBD1 as a possible D gene (6 bases). The ends were cut back, 7 bases at V and 7 bases at J, with 16 bases in the middle. Germline CDR1 is SEHNR and CDR2 is FQNEAQ (reference sequence). The CDR3 has 13 amino acids. The CDR3 DNA follows: TGTGCCAGCAAATCCACAGGGTTTGCTGGCTACACCTTC. Translated, it gives CASKSTGFAGYTF.

The V call is TRBV3-1 (or the pseudogene TRBV3-2), the J call TRBJ1-3; D not resolved. Germline lookup yields CDR1 LGHDT and CDR2 YNNKEL (reference sequence). V was shortened by 6 bases and J by 0 bases, with 9 bases between the two germline ends. The length of the CDR3 is 14 residues. Written as DNA, the CDR3 is TGTGCCAGCAGTCCACAGCTCTCTGGAAACACCATATATTTT. Translation gives CASSPQLSGNTIYF.

V usage is TRBV4-2 and J usage is TRBJ2-5; 14 nucleotides line up with TRBD2. Germline V gene sequence: CDR1 LGHNA, CDR2 YNFKEQ. Trimming took 4 bases from V and 4 from J; bases not matched to a gene: 17. This CDR3 is 20 amino acids long. CDR3 nucleotide sequence: TGTGCCAGCAGCCCAGGCGGGACTAGCGGGGGTAATCTAAAAGGAGAGACCCAGTACTTC. It is translated as CASSPGGTSGGNLKGETQYF.

The J gene is TRBJ2-7, the V gene TRBV2; D unclear. The CDR3 is 11 residues long. V was cut by 8 bases and J by 4 bases, with 9 bases left in between. Per the germline V gene, CDR1 is SNHLY and CDR2 is FYNNEI. CDR3: CASGYRYEQYF. Here the CDR3 DNA reads TGTGCCAGCGGTTACAGATACGAGCAGTACTTC.

The chain has TRBV21-1 and TRBJ1-3; the table's D call, TRBD1, was not checked against the DNA. TRBV21-1 is a listed pseudogene. The CDR3 sequence is 21 residues long. The CDR3 reads CASRERGTGSKPDRPGNTIYF. The CDR3 DNA sequence: TGTGCCAGCAGAGAAAGAGGGACAGGCTCGAAGCCCGATCGACCTGGAAACACCATATATTTT.

This clone was counted a few times. CDR3 DNA sequence: TGTGCCAGTAGTCTCCGACAGGCCAGCTCTGGAAACACCATATATTTT. Translation: CASSLRQASSGNTIYF. V gene TRBV19 combines with J gene TRBJ1-3; possibly TRBD1 for D (6 bases). The V gene lost 5 bases and the J gene lost 0 bases, with 14 bases spanning the gap. This CDR3 is 16 amino acids long. CDR1 is LNHDA and CDR2 is SQIVND in the germline V gene (reference sequence).

This clone was seen once. The chain combines TRBV27 with TRBJ1-1; TRBD1 might be the D (5 bases). The CDR3 covers 15 residues. The germline V gene has CDR1 MNHEY and CDR2 SMNVEV (reference sequence). Trimming cost V 2 bases and J 5 bases, with 15 bases left between them. CDR3 in amino acids: CASSLRGGRRTEAFF. CDR3 in DNA: TGTGCCAGCAGTTTAAGGGGAGGGAGGAGGACTGAAGCTTTCTTT.

This clone is labeled as medium-sized. The CDR3 sequence: CASSYGDRGGGYTF. CDR3 DNA sequence: TGTGCCAGCAGTTACGGAGACAGGGGTGGTGGCTACACCTTC. The chain combines TRBV6-6 with TRBJ1-2; 8 nucleotides line up with TRBD1. Germline V gene sequence: CDR1 MNHNY, CDR2 SVGAGI (reference sequence). Trimming cost V 2 bases and J 7 bases; bases outside gene matches: 6. This CDR3 spans 14 amino acids.

This clone has a single count. The CDR3 region has the DNA TGCGCCAGCAGCTCAACAGGGGCCTATGGCTACACCTTC. Translation gives CASSSTGAYGYTF. The chain uses TRBV4-3 and TRBJ1-2, with 7 positions matching TRBD1. CDR1 is LGHNA and CDR2 is YSLEER in the germline V gene. Trimming removed 5 bases from V and 4 bases from J; junction bases left unmatched: 4. The CDR3 totals 13 residues.

The chain couples TRBV30 to TRBJ1-4; unclear D gene. Germline CDR1 GTSNPN, CDR2 SVGIG (reference sequence). Trimming removed 2 bases from V and 8 bases from J, with 6 bases in between. This CDR3 has 11 amino acids. CDR3 residues: CAWSTQEKLFF. As DNA, the CDR3 is TGTGCCTGGAGTACCCAGGAAAAACTGTTTTTT.

The chain combines TRBV6-5 with TRBJ1-2; 9 bases fit TRBD1. The CDR3 runs to 14 residues. The trim removed 0 bases at V and 4 bases at J, leaving 0 bases unmatched. Germline CDR1 and CDR2: MNHEY and SVGAGI. In DNA form, the CDR3 reads TGTGCCAGCAGTTACTCGGACAGGGGCTATGGCTACACCTTC. Protein: CASSYSDRGYGYTF.

This clone was detected a few times. J is TRBJ1-6 and V is TRBV19; D not resolved. Germline CDR1 and CDR2: LNHDA and SQIVND (reference sequence). The CDR3 runs 14 residues. V was pared by 6 bases and J by 7 bases, with 13 bases between. In DNA form, the CDR3 reads TGTGCCAGTAGCCCGACCCAACAGAATTCACCCCTCCACTTT. It specifies CASSPTQQNSPLHF.

The chain couples TRBV6-2 or TRBV6-3 to TRBJ2-1; unclear D gene. The length of the CDR3 is 16 residues. Germline V gene sequence: CDR1 MNHEY, CDR2 SVGEGT. V lost 6 bases, J lost 6 bases, and 21 bases lay in between. As DNA, the CDR3 is TGTGCCAGCAGCCGGCTCTTACAACCCCCGATCAATGAGCAGTTCTTC. Encoded protein: CASSRLLQPPINEQFF.

This sequence joins TRBV25-1 and TRBJ1-1; D ambiguous. The CDR3 is 13 residues long. Germline CDR1 is MGHDK and CDR2 is SYGVNS. V was shortened by 4 bases and J by 4 bases, with 10 bases between the two germline ends. The CDR3 bases are TGTGCCAGCAGTGCTAAGGGAGGCACTGAAGCTTTCTTT. Translating it yields CASSAKGGTEAFF.

The CDR3 DNA sequence: TGCGCCAGCAGCCAAGGACAGGGAGCCTCGCCCCAGCATTTT. Protein sequence: CASSQGQGASPQHF. The chain joins TRBV4-1 to TRBJ1-5, with 7 nucleotides matching TRBD1. This CDR3 region has 14 residues. V shed 1 base and J 9 bases; nucleotides not matched to a gene: 6. Germline-derived CDR1 and CDR2 are MGHRA and YSYEKL.

The gene calls are TRBV9 and TRBJ1-4, with D hard to call. The V end was cut by 0 bases, the J end by 4 bases, with 7 bases between. The CDR3 has 14 amino acids. Germline CDR1 SGDLS, CDR2 YYNGEE. The CDR3 sequence: CASSVAQFNEKLFF. For the CDR3, the DNA is TGTGCCAGCAGCGTAGCACAGTTTAATGAAAAACTGTTTTTT.

This clone is termed large. For the CDR3, the DNA is TGTGCCAGTAGCGACAGGAACAATGAGCAGTTCTTC. Protein: CASSDRNNEQFF. The chain carries TRBV19 and TRBJ2-1; D perhaps matches TRBD1 (6 bases). The CDR3 sequence is 12 residues long. Trimming shortened V by 6 bases and J by 5 bases, and 8 bases separated the two germline ends. Germline V gene data show CDR1 as LNHDA and CDR2 as SQIVND (reference sequence).

The chain couples TRBV7-7 to TRBJ2-7, with 10 bases lining up with TRBD1. After removal of 5 bases from V and 0 bases from J, the junction contained 4 bases not matched to a gene. The germline V gene has CDR1 SSHAT and CDR2 FNYEAQ (reference sequence). The CDR3 has 15 amino acids. The CDR3 region has the DNA TGTGCCAGCAGCCTGGGACAGGGGAGCTCCTACGAGCAGTACTTC. Protein sequence: CASSLGQGSSYEQYF.